This TCR beta chain was obtained from a study of OX40 agonist ivuxolimab in advanced cancers. Turning to the study itself: Every 2 weeks, patients got intravenous ivuxolimab at one of six dose levels (0.01-10 mg/kg).

V shed 5 bases and J 4 bases; nucleotides not matched to a gene: 4. The CDR3 length is 14 residues. Germline V gene data show CDR1 as MNHEY and CDR2 as SMNVEV (reference sequence). Points from the study as a whole: Certain nonresponding patients likewise had low normalized T-cell clonal expansion. Researchers did not establish what antigens the expanded peripheral T cells target. On average, a greater number of expanded clones characterised CD8+ T cells relative to CD4+.

The assay was immunoSEQ multiplex PCR, and TCRdb's table has in-frame clones only and misses some. Of about 11,000 clones in the sample, roughly 86% were seen once. A remark on this clone: Its target is not known.

The specimen comprised CD4+ or CD8+ T cells sorted from blood, sampled in a trial of the OX40 agonist ivuxolimab. The receptor's source is an adult with an advanced solid tumor such as melanoma, head and neck, liver or kidney cancer. The chain links TRBV27 to TRBJ1-5, with TRBD1 matching over 8 bases. The CDR3 sequence: CASSPRTGNQPQHF. The CDR3 region has the DNA TGTGCCAGCAGTCCCCGGACAGGGAATCAGCCCCAGCATTTT.